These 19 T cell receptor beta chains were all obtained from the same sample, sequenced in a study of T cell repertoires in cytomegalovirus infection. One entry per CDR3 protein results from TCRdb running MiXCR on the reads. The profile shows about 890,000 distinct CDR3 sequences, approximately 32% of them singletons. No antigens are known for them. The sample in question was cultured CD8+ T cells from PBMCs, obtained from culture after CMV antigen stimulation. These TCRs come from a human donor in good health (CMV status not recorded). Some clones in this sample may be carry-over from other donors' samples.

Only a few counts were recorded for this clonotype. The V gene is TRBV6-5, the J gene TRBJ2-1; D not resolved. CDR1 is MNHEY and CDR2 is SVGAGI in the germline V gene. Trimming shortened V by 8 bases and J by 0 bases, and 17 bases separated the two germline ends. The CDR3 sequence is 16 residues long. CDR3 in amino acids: CASGKLYRSSYNEQFF. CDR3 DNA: TGTGCCAGCGGAAAACTCTATCGCAGCTCCTACAATGAGCAGTTCTTC.

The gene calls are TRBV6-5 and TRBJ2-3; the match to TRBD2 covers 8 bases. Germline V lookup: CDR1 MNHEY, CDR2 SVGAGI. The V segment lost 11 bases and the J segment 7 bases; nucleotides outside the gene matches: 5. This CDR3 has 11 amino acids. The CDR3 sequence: CAAGGLYTQYF. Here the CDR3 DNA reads TGTGCCGCGGGGGGCCTATATACGCAGTATTTT.

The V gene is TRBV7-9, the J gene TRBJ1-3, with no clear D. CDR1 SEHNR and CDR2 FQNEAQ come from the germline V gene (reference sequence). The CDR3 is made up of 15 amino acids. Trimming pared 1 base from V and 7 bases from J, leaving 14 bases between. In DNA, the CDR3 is TGTGCCAGCAGCTTAGGTAGGCCGGGCGCCAACACCATATATTTT. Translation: CASSLGRPGANTIYF.

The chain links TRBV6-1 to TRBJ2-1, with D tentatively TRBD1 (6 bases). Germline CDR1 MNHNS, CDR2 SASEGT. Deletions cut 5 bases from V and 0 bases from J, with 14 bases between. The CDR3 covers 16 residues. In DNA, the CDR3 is TGTGCCAGCAGTTCCCAGGGGTCCTACTCCTACAATGAGCAGTTCTTC. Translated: CASSSQGSYSYNEQFF.

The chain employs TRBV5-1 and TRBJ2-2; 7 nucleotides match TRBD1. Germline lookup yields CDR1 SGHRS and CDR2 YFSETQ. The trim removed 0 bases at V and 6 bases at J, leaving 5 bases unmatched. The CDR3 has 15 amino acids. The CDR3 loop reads CASSLEGGAAGELFF. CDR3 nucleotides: TGCGCCAGCAGCTTGGAAGGGGGCGCCGCCGGGGAGCTGTTTTTT.

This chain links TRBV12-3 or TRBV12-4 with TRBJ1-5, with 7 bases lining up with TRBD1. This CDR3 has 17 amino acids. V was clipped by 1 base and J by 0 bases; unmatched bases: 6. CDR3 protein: CASSLGLQGNSNQPQHF. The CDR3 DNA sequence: TGTGCCAGCAGTTTAGGGCTACAGGGGAATAGCAATCAGCCCCAGCATTTT.

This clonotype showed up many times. CDR3 in amino acids: CASSTTGMREEKLFF. The CDR3 nucleotides are TGTGCCAGTAGTACTACCGGGATGAGGGAGGAAAAACTGTTTTTT. The genes are TRBV19 and TRBJ1-4; D remains ambiguous. Per the germline V gene, CDR1 is LNHDA and CDR2 is SQIVND (reference sequence). Trimming took off 4 bases at V and 8 bases at J, with 17 bases between the two ends. This CDR3 is 15 amino acids long.

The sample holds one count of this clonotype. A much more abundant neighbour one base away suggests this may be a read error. The CDR3 nucleotides read TGTGTCAGCAGCTTAGCTGGGACAGGGAACACTGAAGCTTTCTTT. This gives the protein CVSSLAGTGNTEAFF. The chain combines TRBV7-9 with TRBJ1-1; TRBD1 agrees at 8 bases. In germline, CDR1 is SEHNR, CDR2 FQNEAQ (reference sequence). The CDR3 contains 15 residues.

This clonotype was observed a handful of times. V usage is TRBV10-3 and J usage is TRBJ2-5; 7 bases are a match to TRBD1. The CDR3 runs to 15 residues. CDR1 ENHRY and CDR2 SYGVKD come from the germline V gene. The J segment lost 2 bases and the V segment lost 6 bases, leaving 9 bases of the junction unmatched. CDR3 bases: TGTGCCATCAGAGTCCGGGACAGTGGACAAGAGACCCAGTACTTC. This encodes CAIRVRDSGQETQYF.

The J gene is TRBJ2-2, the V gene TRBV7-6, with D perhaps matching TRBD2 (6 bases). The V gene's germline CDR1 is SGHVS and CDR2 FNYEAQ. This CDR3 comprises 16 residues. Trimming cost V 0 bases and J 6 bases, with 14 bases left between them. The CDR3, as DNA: TGTGCCAGCAGCTTAGCTGACGCGGGGCTTTCCGGGGAGCTGTTTTTT. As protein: CASSLADAGLSGELFF.

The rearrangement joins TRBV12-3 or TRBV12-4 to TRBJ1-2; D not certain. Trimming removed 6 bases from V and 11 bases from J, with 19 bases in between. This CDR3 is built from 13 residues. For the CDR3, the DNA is TGTGCCAGCAGCTCTGACCTTGGGAGCTTGTACACCTTC. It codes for CASSSDLGSLYTF.

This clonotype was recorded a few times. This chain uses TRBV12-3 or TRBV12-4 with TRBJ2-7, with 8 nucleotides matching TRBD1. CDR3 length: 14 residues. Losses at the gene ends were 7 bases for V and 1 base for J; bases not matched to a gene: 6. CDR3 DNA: TGTGCCAGCACCCTGACAGGGGAATCCTACGAGCAGTACTTC. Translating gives CASTLTGESYEQYF.

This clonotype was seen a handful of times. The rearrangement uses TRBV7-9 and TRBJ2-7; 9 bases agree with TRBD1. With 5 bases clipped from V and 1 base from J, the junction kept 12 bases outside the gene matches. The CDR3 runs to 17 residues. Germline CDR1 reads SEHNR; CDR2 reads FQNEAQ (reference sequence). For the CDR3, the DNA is TGTGCCAGCAGCCCCCCCCGGACAGGGGCGAGGTCCTACGAGCAGTACTTC. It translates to CASSPPRTGARSYEQYF.

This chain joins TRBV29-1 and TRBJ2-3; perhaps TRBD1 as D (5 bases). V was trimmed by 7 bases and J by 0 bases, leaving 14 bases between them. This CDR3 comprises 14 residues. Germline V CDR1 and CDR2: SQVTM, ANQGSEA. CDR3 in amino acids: CSADTDTSTDTQYF. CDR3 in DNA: TGCAGCGCGGACACGGATACTAGCACAGATACGCAGTATTTT.

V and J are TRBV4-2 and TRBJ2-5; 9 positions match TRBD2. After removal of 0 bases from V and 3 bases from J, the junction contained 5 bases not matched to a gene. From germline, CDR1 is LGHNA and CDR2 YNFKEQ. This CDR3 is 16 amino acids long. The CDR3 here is CASSQDPSGTEETQYF. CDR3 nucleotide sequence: TGTGCCAGCAGCCAAGATCCTAGCGGGACTGAAGAGACCCAGTACTTC.

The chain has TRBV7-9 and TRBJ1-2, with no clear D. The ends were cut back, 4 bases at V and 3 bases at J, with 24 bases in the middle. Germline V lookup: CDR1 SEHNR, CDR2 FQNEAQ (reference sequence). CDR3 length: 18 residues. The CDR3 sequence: CASSSLLLDRRVDYGYTF. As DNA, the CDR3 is TGTGCCAGCAGCTCCCTTCTACTGGACCGTAGAGTAGACTATGGCTACACCTTC.

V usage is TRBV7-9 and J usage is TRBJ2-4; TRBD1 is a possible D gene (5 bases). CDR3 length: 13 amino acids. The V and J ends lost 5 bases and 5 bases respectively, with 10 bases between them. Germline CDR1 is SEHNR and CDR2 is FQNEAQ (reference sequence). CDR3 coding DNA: TGTGCCAGCAGCCGACAGTGGGAAAACATTCAGTACTTC. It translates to CASSRQWENIQYF.

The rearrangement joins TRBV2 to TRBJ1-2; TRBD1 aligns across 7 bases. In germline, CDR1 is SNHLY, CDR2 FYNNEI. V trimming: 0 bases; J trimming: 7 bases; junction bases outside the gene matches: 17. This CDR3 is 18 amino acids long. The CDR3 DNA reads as TGTGCCAGCAGTGAAGCATTCGGGGCTAGAACAGGGGAGGCTGGCTACACCTTC. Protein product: CASSEAFGARTGEAGYTF.

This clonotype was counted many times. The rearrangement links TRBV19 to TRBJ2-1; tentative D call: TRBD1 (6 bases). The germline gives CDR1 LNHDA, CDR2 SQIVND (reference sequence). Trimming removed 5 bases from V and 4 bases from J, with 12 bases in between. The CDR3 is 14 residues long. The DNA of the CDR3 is TGTGCCAGTAGTGTCAGGGGAATTTACAATGAGCAGTTCTTC. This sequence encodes CASSVRGIYNEQFF.